This T cell receptor (beta chain) stems from a study of T cells in Graves' hyperthyroidism and ophthalmopathy. V was cut by 3 bases and J by 7 bases, with 12 bases left in between. The germline V gene encodes CDR1 LGHNA and CDR2 YNFKEQ. The CDR3 has 14 amino acids. Active moderate-to-severe ophthalmopathy, Clinical Activity Score at least 3, NOSPECS at least 4, under 3 months' duration. Criteria for exclusion of patients were uncontrolled infection, other autoimmune disease, pregnancy or lactation. Diagnoses were established using clinical symptoms, serum thyroxine and TRAb, thyroid ultrasound and orbital computed tomography. RNA transcripts gave rise to amplified TCR beta CDR3 regions. First-round RT-PCR targeting the TCR CDR3 was performed with the HTBI primer set. Each CDR3 protein gets one entry after TCRdb re-called the multiplex PCR reads with MiXCR. The table records around 600,000 distinct CDR3 sequences, around 16% of them present only once.

The V call is TRBV4-2, the J call TRBJ1-4; D is possibly TRBD1 (6 bases). The sequence derives from a woman in her thirties or forties with Graves' ophthalmopathy. The specimen was blood. The CDR3 DNA sequence: TGTGCCAGCAGCCACAGGGGTCTGGGTGAAAAACTGTTTTTT. It is translated as CASSHRGLGEKLFF.